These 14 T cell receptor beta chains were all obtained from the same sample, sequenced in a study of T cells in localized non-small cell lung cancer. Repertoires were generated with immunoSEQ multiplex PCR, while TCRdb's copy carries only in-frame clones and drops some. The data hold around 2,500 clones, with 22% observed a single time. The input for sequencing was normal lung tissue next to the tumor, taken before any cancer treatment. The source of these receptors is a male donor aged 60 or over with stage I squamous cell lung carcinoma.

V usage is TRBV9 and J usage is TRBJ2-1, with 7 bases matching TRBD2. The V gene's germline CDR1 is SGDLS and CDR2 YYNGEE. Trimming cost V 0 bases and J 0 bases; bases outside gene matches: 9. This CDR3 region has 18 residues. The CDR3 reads CASSVAASGHSSYNEQFF. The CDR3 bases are TGTGCCAGCAGCGTAGCGGCTAGCGGTCATAGCTCCTACAATGAGCAGTTCTTC.

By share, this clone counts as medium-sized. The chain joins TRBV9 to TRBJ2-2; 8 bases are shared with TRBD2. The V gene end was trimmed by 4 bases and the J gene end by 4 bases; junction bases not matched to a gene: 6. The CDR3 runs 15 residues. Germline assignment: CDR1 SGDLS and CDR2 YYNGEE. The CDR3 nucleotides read TGTGCCAGCAGCTCCGGGACTAGGAGCACCGGGGAGCTGTTTTTT. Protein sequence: CASSSGTRSTGELFF.

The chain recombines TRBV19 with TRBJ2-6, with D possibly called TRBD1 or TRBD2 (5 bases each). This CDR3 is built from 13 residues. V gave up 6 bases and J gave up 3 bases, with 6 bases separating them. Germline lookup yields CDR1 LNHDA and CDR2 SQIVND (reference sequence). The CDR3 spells CASRGVGANVLTF. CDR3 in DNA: TGTGCCAGTAGGGGGGTTGGGGCCAACGTCCTGACTTTC.

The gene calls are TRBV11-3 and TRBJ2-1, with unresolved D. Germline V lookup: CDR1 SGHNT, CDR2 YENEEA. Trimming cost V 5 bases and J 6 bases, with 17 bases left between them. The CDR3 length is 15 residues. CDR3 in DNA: TGTGCCAGCAGCCCCGAGCTTACAAATGGCAATGAGCAGTTCTTC. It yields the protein CASSPELTNGNEQFF.

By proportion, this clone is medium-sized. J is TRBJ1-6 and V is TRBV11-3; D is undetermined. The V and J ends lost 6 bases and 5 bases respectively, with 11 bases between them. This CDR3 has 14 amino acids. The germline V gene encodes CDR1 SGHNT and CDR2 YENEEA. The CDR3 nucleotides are TGTGCCAGCAGTTTCGTGGCGGATAATTCACCCCTCCACTTT. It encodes CASSFVADNSPLHF.

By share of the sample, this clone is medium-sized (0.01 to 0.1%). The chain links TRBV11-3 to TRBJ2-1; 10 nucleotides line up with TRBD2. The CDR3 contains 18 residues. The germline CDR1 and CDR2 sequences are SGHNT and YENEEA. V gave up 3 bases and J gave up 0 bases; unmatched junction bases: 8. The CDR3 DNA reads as TGTGCCAGCAGCTTGTCTAGCGGGGGCTTTAGCTCCTACAATGAGCAGTTCTTC. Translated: CASSLSSGGFSSYNEQFF.

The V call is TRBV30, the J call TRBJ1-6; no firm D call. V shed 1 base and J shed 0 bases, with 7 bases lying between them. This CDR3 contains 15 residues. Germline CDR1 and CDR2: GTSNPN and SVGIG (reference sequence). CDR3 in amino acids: CAWSALSSYNSPLHF. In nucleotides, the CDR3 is TGTGCCTGGAGTGCCCTAAGCTCCTATAATTCACCCCTCCACTTT.

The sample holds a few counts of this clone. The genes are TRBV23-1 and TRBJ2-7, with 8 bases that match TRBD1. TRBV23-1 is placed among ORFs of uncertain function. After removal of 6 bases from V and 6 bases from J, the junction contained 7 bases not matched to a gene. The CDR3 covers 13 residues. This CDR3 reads CASSRDRGREQYF. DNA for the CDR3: TGCGCCAGCAGCCGTGACAGGGGCCGCGAGCAGTACTTC.

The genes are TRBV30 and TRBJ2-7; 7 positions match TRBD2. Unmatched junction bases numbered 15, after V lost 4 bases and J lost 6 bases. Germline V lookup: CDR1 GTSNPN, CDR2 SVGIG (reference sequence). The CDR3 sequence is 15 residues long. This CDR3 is CAWMALSVGGVEQYF. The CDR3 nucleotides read TGTGCCTGGATGGCCCTTTCGGTGGGAGGGGTCGAGCAGTACTTC.

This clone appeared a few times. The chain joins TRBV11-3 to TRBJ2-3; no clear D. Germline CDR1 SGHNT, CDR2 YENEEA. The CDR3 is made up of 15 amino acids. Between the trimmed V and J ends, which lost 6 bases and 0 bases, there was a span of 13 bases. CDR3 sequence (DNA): TGTGCCAGCAGGCCGCTAGGGCCTAGCACAGATACGCAGTATTTT. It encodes CASRPLGPSTDTQYF.

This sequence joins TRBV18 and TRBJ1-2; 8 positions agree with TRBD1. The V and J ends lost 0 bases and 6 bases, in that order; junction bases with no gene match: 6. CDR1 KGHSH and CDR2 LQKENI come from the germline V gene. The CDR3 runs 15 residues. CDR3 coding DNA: TGTGCCAGCTCACCACCCGAGTACAGGGGGAATGGCTACACCTTC. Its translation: CASSPPEYRGNGYTF.

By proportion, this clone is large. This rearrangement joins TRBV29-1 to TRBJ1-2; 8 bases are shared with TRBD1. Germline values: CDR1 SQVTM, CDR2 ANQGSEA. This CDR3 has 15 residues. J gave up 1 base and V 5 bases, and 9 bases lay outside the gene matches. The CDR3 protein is CSVSGQEGFNYGYTF. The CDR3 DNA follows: TGCAGCGTTTCGGGACAGGAGGGTTTTAACTATGGCTACACCTTC.

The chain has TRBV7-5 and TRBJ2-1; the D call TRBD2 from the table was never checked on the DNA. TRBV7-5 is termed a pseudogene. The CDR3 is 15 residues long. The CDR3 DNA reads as TGTGCCAGCAGCTTACAAGCGGGAGAATCAGGGGAGCAGTTCTTC. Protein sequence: CASSLQAGESGEQFF.

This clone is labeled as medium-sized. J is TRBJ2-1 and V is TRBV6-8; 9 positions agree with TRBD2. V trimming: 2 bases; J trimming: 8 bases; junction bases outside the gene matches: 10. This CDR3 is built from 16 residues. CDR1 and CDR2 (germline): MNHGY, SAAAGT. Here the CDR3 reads CASSYGGRAFLDEQFF. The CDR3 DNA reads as TGTGCCAGCAGTTACGGCGGGAGGGCCTTTCTGGATGAGCAGTTCTTC.